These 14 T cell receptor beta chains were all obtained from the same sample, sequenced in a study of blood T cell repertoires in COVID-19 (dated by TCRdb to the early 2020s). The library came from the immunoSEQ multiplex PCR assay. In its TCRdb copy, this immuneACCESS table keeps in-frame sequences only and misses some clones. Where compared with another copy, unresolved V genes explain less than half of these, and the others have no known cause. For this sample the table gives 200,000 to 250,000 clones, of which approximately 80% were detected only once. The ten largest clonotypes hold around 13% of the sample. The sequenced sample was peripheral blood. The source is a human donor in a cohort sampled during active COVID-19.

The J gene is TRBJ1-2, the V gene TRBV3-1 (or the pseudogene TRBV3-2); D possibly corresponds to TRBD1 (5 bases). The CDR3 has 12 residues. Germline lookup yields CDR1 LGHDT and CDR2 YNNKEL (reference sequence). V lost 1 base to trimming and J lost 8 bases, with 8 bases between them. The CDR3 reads CASSQAGDGYTF. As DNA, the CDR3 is TGTGCCAGCAGCCAAGCGGGGGACGGCTACACCTTC.

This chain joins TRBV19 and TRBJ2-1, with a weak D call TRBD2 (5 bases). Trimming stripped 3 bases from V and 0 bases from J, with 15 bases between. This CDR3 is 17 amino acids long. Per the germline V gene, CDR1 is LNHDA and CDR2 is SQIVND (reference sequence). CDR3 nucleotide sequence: TGTGCCAGTAGTATGGGAGAGCCTTTTAGCTCCTACAATGAGCAGTTCTTC. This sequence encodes CASSMGEPFSSYNEQFF. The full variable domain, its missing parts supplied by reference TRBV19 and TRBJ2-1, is DGGITQSPKYLFRKEGQNVTLSCEQNLNHDAMYWYRQDPGQGLRLIYYSQIVNDFQKGDIAEGYSVSREKKESFPLTVTSAQKNPTAFYLCASSMGEPFSSYNEQFFGPGTRLTVL.

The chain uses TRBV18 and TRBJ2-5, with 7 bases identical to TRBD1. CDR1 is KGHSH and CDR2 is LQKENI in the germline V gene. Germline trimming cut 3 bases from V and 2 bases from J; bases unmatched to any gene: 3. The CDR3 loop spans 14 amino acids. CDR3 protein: CASSPNRGQETQYF. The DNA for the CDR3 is TGTGCCAGCTCACCGAACAGGGGACAAGAGACCCAGTACTTC.

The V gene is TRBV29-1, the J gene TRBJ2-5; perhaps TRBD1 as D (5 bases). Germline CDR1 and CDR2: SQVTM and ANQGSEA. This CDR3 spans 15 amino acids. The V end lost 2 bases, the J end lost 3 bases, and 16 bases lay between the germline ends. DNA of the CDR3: TGCAGCGTTGAATTTATAGGGGTAGGGAAAGAGACCCAGTACTTC. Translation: CSVEFIGVGKETQYF.

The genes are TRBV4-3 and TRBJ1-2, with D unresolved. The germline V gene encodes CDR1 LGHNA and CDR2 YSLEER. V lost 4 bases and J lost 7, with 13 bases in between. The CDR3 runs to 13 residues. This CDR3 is CASSLRGSGGYTF. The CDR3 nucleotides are TGCGCCAGCAGCCTGCGGGGTTCTGGTGGCTACACCTTC.

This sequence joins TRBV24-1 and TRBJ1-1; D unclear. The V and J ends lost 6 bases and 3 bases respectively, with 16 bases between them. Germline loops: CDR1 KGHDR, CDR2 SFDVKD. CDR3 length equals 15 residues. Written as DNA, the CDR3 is TGTGCCACCAGTCGCGCTGGCGGTTCATACACTGAAGCTTTCTTT. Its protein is CATSRAGGSYTEAFF.

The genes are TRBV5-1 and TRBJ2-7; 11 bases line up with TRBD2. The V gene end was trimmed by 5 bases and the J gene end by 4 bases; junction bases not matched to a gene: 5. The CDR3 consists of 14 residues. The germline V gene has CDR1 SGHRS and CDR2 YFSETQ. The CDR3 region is CASRGVAGGYEQYF. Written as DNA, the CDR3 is TGCGCCAGCAGGGGCGTAGCGGGAGGGTACGAGCAGTACTTC.

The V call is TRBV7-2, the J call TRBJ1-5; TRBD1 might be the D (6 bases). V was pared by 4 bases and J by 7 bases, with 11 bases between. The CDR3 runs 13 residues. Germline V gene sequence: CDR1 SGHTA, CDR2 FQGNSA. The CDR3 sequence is CASSWGGRQPQHF. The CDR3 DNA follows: TGTGCCAGCAGCTGGGGGGGCAGGCAGCCCCAGCATTTT.

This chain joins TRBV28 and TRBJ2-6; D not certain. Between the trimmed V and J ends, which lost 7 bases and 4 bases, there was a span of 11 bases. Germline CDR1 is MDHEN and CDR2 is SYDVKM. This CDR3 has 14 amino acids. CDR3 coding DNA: TGTGCCAGCAAGGATACAGCCGGGGCCAACGTCCTGACTTTC. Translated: CASKDTAGANVLTF.

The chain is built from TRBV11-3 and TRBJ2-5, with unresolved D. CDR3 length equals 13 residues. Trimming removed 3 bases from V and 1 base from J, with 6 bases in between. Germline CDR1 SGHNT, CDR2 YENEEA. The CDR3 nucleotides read TGTGCCAGCAGCTTGAGTGGCCAAGAGACCCAGTACTTC. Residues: CASSLSGQETQYF.

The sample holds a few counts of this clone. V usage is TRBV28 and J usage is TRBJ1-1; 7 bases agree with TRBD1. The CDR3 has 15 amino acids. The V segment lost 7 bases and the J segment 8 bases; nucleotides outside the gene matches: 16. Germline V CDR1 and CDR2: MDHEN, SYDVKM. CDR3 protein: CASNENSDRAREAFF. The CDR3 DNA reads TGTGCCAGCAACGAAAACTCCGACAGGGCGAGGGAAGCTTTCTTT. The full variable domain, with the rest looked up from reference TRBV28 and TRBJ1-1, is DVKVTQSSRYLVKRTGEKVFLECVQDMDHENMFWYRQDPGLGLRLIYFSYDVKMKEKGDIPEGYSVSREKKERFSLILESASTNQTSMYLCASNENSDRAREAFFGQGTRLTVV.

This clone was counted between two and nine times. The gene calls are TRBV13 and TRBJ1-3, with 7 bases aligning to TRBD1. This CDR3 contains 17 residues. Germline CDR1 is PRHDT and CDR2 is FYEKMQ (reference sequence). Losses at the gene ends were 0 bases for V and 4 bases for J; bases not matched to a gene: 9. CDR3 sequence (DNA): TGTGCCAGCAGCTTAGGGGCCCACAGGGGTTCGGGAAACACCATATATTTT. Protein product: CASSLGAHRGSGNTIYF.

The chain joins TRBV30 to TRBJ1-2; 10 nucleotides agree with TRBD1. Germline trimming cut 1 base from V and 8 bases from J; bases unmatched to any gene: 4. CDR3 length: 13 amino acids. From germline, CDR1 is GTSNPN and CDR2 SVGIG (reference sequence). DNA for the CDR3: TGTGCCTGGAGTGGGGGACAGGGGAACGGCTACACCTTC. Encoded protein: CAWSGGQGNGYTF.

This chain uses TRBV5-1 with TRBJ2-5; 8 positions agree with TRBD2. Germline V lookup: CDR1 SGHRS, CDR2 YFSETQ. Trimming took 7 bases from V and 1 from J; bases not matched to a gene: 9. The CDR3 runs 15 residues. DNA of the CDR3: TGCGCCAGCGGCCCGCGGGGGGCCTCCCAAGAGACCCAGTACTTC. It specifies CASGPRGASQETQYF. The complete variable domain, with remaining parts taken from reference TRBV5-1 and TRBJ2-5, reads KAGVTQTPRYLIKTRGQQVTLSCSPISGHRSVSWYQQTPGQGLQFLFEYFSETQRNKGNFPGRFSGRQFSNSRSEMNVSTLELGDSALYLCASGPRGASQETQYFGPGTRLLVL.